The 16 T cell receptor beta chains in this list originate from one sample, sequenced in a study of blood T cell repertoires in COVID-19. Profiled with immunoSEQ multiplex PCR; TCRdb holds only in-frame clones, not every one. This sample has 250,000 to 350,000 clones; roughly 90% occur once, and the top ten carry approximately 2.5%. Sequencing was carried out using PBMCs or T cells enriched from blood (not recorded which). The receptors stem from a man in his sixties who had recovered from COVID-19.

Notes on this clone: This specimen includes other DNA sequences encoding the same CDR3. For the CDR3, the DNA is TGTGCCAGCAGCCCAGGACAGACTGAAGCTTTCTTT. This codes for CASSPGQTEAFF. The chain combines TRBV7-9 with TRBJ1-1, with D maybe TRBD1 (6 bases). The CDR3 length is 12 residues. The germline V and J ends were trimmed by 5 bases and 5 bases, with 9 bases remaining between them. Germline V gives CDR1 SEHNR, CDR2 FQNEAQ (reference sequence).

The chain employs TRBV4-3 and TRBJ2-5; 9 bases align to TRBD2. This CDR3 has 15 amino acids. Unmatched junction bases numbered 3, after V lost 3 bases and J lost 1 base. The germline V gene has CDR1 LGHNA and CDR2 YSLEER. CDR3: CASSHQLAGQETQYF. CDR3 DNA sequence: TGCGCCAGCAGCCACCAACTAGCGGGCCAAGAGACCCAGTACTTC.

The rearrangement joins TRBV10-2 to TRBJ2-2; possibly TRBD2 for D (6 bases). V was cut by 6 bases and J by 7 bases, with 15 bases left in between. Germline lookup yields CDR1 WSHSY and CDR2 SAAADI. The CDR3 is 14 residues long. Written as DNA, the CDR3 is TGCGCCAGCAGCCGGAGGGGACGGGACGGGGAGCTGTTTTTT. This codes for CASSRRGRDGELFF.

This clone came up many times. This chain connects TRBV5-4 to TRBJ1-2; 9 bases are shared with TRBD1. The CDR3 runs to 18 residues. Unmatched junction bases numbered 12, after V lost 3 bases and J lost 0 bases. CDR1 is SGHNT, CDR2 YYREEE, per germline (reference sequence). CDR3 sequence reads: CASSSRQGGPKANYGYTF. For the CDR3, the DNA is TGTGCCAGCAGCTCGCGACAGGGGGGGCCTAAAGCTAACTATGGCTACACCTTC.

The chain carries TRBV4-2 and TRBJ2-1, with D perhaps matching TRBD1 (5 bases). Per germline, CDR1 LGHNA and CDR2 YNFKEQ. The CDR3 is 15 residues long. V gave up 1 base and J gave up 4 bases, with 11 bases separating them. DNA of the CDR3: TGTGCCAGCAGCCAAGGGGCGGACACGTACAATGAGCAGTTCTTC. Residues: CASSQGADTYNEQFF.

This clone appeared once. V and J are TRBV14 and TRBJ1-6, with TRBD1 as a possible D gene (5 bases). The CDR3 has 16 amino acids. V lost 4 bases, J lost 4 bases, and 14 bases lay in between. Germline CDR1 and CDR2: SGHDN and FVKESK. The CDR3 protein is CASSPWGSGYNSPLHF. The CDR3 coding sequence is TGTGCCAGCAGCCCCTGGGGCAGTGGATATAATTCACCCCTCCACTTT.

The chain carries TRBV12-3 or TRBV12-4 and TRBJ1-5; D remains ambiguous. The germline V and J ends were trimmed by 5 bases and 6 bases, with 11 bases remaining between them. The CDR3 is 13 residues long. The CDR3 bases are TGTGCCAGCAGTCAGGCTTACGGTCAGCCCCAGCATTTT. Protein: CASSQAYGQPQHF.

The rearrangement uses TRBV19 and TRBJ1-4; 8 bases are a match to TRBD1. This CDR3 comprises 17 residues. Germline V gives CDR1 LNHDA, CDR2 SQIVND (reference sequence). V was clipped by 5 bases and J by 8 bases; unmatched bases: 16. The CDR3 spells CASSAFQGASTREKLFF. Here the CDR3 DNA reads TGTGCCAGTAGTGCGTTTCAGGGGGCGTCAACTCGCGAAAAACTGTTTTTT.

This clone was seen more than once but under ten times. The chain employs TRBV12-5 and TRBJ2-1; D gene ambiguous. Germline assignment: CDR1 LGHNT and CDR2 FRNRAP. The ends were cut back, 1 base at V and 10 bases at J, with 11 bases in the middle. This CDR3 has 13 residues. CDR3 nucleotides: TGTGCTAGTGGTTTGGAACCCGGTCGCGAGCAGTTCTTC. This translates into CASGLEPGREQFF.

Only a few counts were recorded for this clone. This chain joins TRBV20-1 and TRBJ2-1, with D maybe TRBD1 (6 bases). The CDR3 is 12 residues long. Germline CDR1 and CDR2: DFQATT and SNEGSKA (reference sequence). Between the trimmed V and J ends, which lost 4 bases and 5 bases, there was a span of 9 bases. The CDR3 DNA sequence: TGCAGTGCTAATGACAGGAACAATGAGCAGTTCTTC. It translates to CSANDRNNEQFF.

The rearrangement links TRBV6-2 or TRBV6-3 to TRBJ2-5, with a tentative D call TRBD1 (5 bases). In germline, CDR1 is MNHEY, CDR2 SVGEGT. This CDR3 spans 15 amino acids. Trimming stripped 5 bases from V and 5 bases from J, with 18 bases between. DNA for the CDR3: TGTGCCAGCAGTGTGGTGTCAGGGCTAGGGGAGACCCAGTACTTC. This translates into CASSVVSGLGETQYF.

J is TRBJ2-6 and V is TRBV15; maybe TRBD1 (5 bases). Germline-derived CDR1 and CDR2 are LNHNV and YYDKDF (reference sequence). This CDR3 is 17 amino acids long. The germline V and J ends were trimmed by 0 bases and 3 bases, with 12 bases remaining between them. The CDR3: CATSRDRGLGGANVLTF. CDR3 DNA: TGTGCCACCAGCAGAGATAGGGGTTTAGGTGGGGCCAACGTCCTGACTTTC.

This sequence joins TRBV19 and TRBJ1-1, with 9 bases lining up with TRBD1. The CDR3 runs to 17 residues. The germline CDR1 and CDR2 sequences are LNHDA and SQIVND (reference sequence). V was pared by 5 bases and J by 0 bases, with 10 bases of the junction left unmatched. The CDR3 DNA reads as TGTGCCAGTAGTGTCGACAGGGGGTCGGTCATGAACACTGAAGCTTTCTTT. Translated: CASSVDRGSVMNTEAFF. The variable domain in full, with the rest retrieved from reference TRBV19 and TRBJ1-1, is DGGITQSPKYLFRKEGQNVTLSCEQNLNHDAMYWYRQDPGQGLRLIYYSQIVNDFQKGDIAEGYSVSREKKESFPLTVTSAQKNPTAFYLCASSVDRGSVMNTEAFFGQGTRLTVV.

The CDR3 loop reads CASNSRGRGTGELFF. The CDR3 DNA reads as TGTGCCAGTAACTCTAGGGGGCGCGGCACCGGGGAGCTGTTTTTT. The chain carries TRBV2 and TRBJ2-2; 7 nucleotides align to TRBD1. Germline V gene lookup returns CDR1 SNHLY and CDR2 FYNNEI. CDR3 size: 15 residues. Trimming removed 9 bases from V and 4 bases from J; junction bases left unmatched: 11.

DNA of the CDR3: TGCGCCAGCAGCCTAGGCCAGGGGGCACGTCCGGGTAATGAAAAACTGTTTTTT. It codes for CASSLGQGARPGNEKLFF. V usage is TRBV4-1 and J usage is TRBJ1-4; 8 bases are a match to TRBD1. The CDR3 length is 18 residues. In germline, CDR1 is MGHRA, CDR2 YSYEKL. V shed 4 bases and J 4 bases; nucleotides not matched to a gene: 14.

This rearrangement joins TRBV11-3 to TRBJ2-1; 14 positions match TRBD2. V lost 5 bases to trimming and J lost 9 bases; unmatched junction nucleotides: 15. The CDR3 sequence is 18 residues long. Germline CDR1 reads SGHNT; CDR2 reads YENEEA. DNA of the CDR3: TGTGCCAGCAGCACCCGGGCGGGACTAGCGGGAGTTATAGGTGAGCAGTTCTTC. It specifies CASSTRAGLAGVIGEQFF.